The sequence of this T cell receptor beta chain was determined in a study of blood T cell repertoires in COVID-19. Background on the study: The study drew acute and convalescent COVID-19 samples from the United States, Italy and Spain. Sources were T cells, B-cell-depleted T cells, or PBMCs; the material itself was cDNA or gDNA.

Seattle's enrolled individuals joined amid active infection and were then monitored longitudinally. This CDR3 has 16 amino acids. After removal of 0 bases from V and 1 base from J, the junction contained 1 base not matched to a gene. Germline-derived CDR1 and CDR2 are ENHRY and SYGVKD. As processed by the authors: Quantification of nucleated cells was approximated via reference gene primer amplification. Clones were sequenced by immunoSEQ multiplex PCR, and TCRdb holds only the in-frame ones, with some missing. V and J calls and clone size are given by that table; D and trimming were obtained from the DNA. The table lists roughly 170,000 clones, less than 85% of them singletons.

The TCR was taken from a woman aged 55-70 years with COVID-19, enrolled during active disease. This sequence joins TRBV10-3 and TRBJ2-3; TRBD1 aligns across 10 bases. Source material: peripheral blood. CDR3 amino acids: CAISESGTGGTDTQYF. DNA of the CDR3: TGTGCCATCAGTGAGTCGGGGACAGGGGGCACAGATACGCAGTATTTT.